This T cell receptor (beta chain) was sequenced for a study of blood T cell repertoires in COVID-19. Here immunoSEQ multiplex PCR was the method, and the copy in TCRdb shows in-frame clones only, minus some. The sample shows 130,000 to 150,000 clones, 80% of them seen only once. Germline CDR1 is GTSNPN and CDR2 is SVGIG (reference sequence). There are 12 residues in the CDR3. Trimming cost V 2 bases and J 6 bases, with 8 bases left between them. This TCR was sampled from a man in his 70s who had recovered from COVID-19. This chain joins TRBV30 and TRBJ2-1, with D hard to call. What was sequenced was peripheral blood. CDR3 bases: TGTGCCTGGAGTAATAGAGGCAATGAGCAGTTCTTC. It is translated as CAWSNRGNEQFF.